Following are 28 T cell receptor beta chains from one sample sequenced in a study of OX40 agonist ivuxolimab in advanced cancers. The data were produced by immunoSEQ multiplex PCR, yet TCRdb's version contains in-frame clones alone and is incomplete. The profile covers over 75,000 clones, with roughly 92% appearing a single time and roughly 2.6% taken by the ten largest. Here the sequenced sample was CD4+ or CD8+ T cells sorted from blood, taken in a trial of the OX40 agonist ivuxolimab. Source of these receptors: an adult with an advanced solid tumor such as melanoma, head and neck, liver or kidney cancer.

This chain connects TRBV11-2 to TRBJ2-3; TRBD2 might be the D (7 bases). Germline V gene lookup returns CDR1 SGHAT and CDR2 FQNNGV. This CDR3 is built from 16 residues. V lost 3 bases and J lost 5, with 18 bases in between. CDR3 bases: TGTGCCAGCAGCTTTTTCAAGGGGGGGCGGGGAGATACGCAGTATTTT. It translates to CASSFFKGGRGDTQYF. The entire variable domain, with the rest obtained from reference TRBV11-2 and TRBJ2-3, is as follows: EAGVAQSPRYKIIEKRQSVAFWCNPISGHATLYWYQQILGQGPKLLIQFQNNGVVDDSQLPKDRFSAERLKGVDSTLKIQPAKLEDSAVYLCASSFFKGGRGDTQYFGPGTRLTVL.

The genes are TRBV2 and TRBJ1-2, with D perhaps TRBD1 (6 bases). The length of the CDR3 is 12 residues. Trimming took off 6 bases at V and 4 bases at J, with 9 bases between the two ends. CDR1 is SNHLY and CDR2 is FYNNEI in the germline V gene. DNA for the CDR3: TGTGCCAGCAGGAAGGGGGGCTATGGCTACACCTTC. Protein sequence: CASRKGGYGYTF.

In nucleotides, the CDR3 is TGCGCCAGCAGCCAAGACCAGGGCTACTCCTACGAGCAGTACTTC. Translated, it gives CASSQDQGYSYEQYF. The chain combines TRBV4-1 with TRBJ2-7; perhaps TRBD1 as D (5 bases). The CDR3 is 15 amino acids. In germline, CDR1 is MGHRA, CDR2 YSYEKL. The V gene lost 0 bases and the J gene lost 0 bases, with 9 bases spanning the gap.

This chain connects TRBV9 to TRBJ1-3; D remains unclear. Trimming took off 1 base at V and 0 bases at J, with 8 bases between the two ends. CDR1 and CDR2 (germline): SGDLS, YYNGEE. The CDR3 spans 15 residues. CDR3 bases: TGTGCCAGCAGCGTATCACCGAGCTCTGGAAACACCATATATTTT. It codes for CASSVSPSSGNTIYF. Drawing the rest from reference TRBV9 and TRBJ1-3, the complete variable domain is DSGVTQTPKHLITATGQRVTLRCSPRSGDLSVYWYQQSLDQGLQFLIQYYNGEERAKGNILERFSAQQFPDLHSELNLSSLELGDSALYFCASSVSPSSGNTIYFGEGSWLTVV.

The V call is TRBV27, the J call TRBJ2-7; TRBD2 is a possible D gene (6 bases). The CDR3 has 14 residues. Germline V gene sequence: CDR1 MNHEY, CDR2 SMNVEV (reference sequence). Trimming stripped 8 bases from V and 2 bases from J, with 16 bases between. Written as DNA, the CDR3 is TGTGCCAGCGCCCCGGGACTTACTACCTACGAGCAGTACTTC. It specifies CASAPGLTTYEQYF.

The chain is built from TRBV2 and TRBJ1-1; D is perhaps TRBD1 (5 bases). The V gene's germline CDR1 is SNHLY and CDR2 FYNNEI. The CDR3 extends over 13 amino acids. Trimming shortened V by 7 bases and J by 1 base, and 10 bases separated the two germline ends. This CDR3 reads CASIRGGNTEAFF. The CDR3 DNA reads TGTGCCAGCATCCGCGGGGGGAACACTGAAGCTTTCTTT.

The chain combines TRBV7-9 with TRBJ1-4; no definite D call. The CDR3 has 13 residues. The ends were cut back, 5 bases at V and 2 bases at J, with 6 bases in the middle. Germline CDR1 and CDR2: SEHNR and FQNEAQ (reference sequence). The CDR3 sequence is CASSGQTNEKLFF. The DNA for the CDR3 is TGTGCCAGCAGCGGGCAGACTAATGAAAAACTGTTTTTT.

The V and J genes are TRBV4-1 and TRBJ2-7; D unresolved. V shed 0 bases and J shed 7 bases, with 16 bases lying between them. CDR3 size: 15 residues. CDR1 and CDR2 (germline): MGHRA, YSYEKL. CDR3 nucleotides: TGCGCCAGCAGCCAAGAACAACTTCCCTGGTGGGAGCAGTACTTC. It specifies CASSQEQLPWWEQYF.

V and J are TRBV4-1 and TRBJ1-3, with no clear D. Germline V lookup: CDR1 MGHRA, CDR2 YSYEKL. The CDR3 is 14 amino acids. V shed 4 bases and J shed 0 bases, with 7 bases lying between them. The CDR3 is CASSRQFSGNTIYF. The CDR3 region has the DNA TGCGCCAGCAGCCGTCAATTCTCTGGAAACACCATATATTTT.

V gene TRBV10-3 combines with J gene TRBJ2-7; D is possibly TRBD1 (6 bases). The germline V and J ends were trimmed by 6 bases and 3 bases, with 6 bases remaining between them. This CDR3 spans 11 amino acids. Germline loops: CDR1 ENHRY, CDR2 SYGVKD. The CDR3 is CAIRQGYEQYF. CDR3 DNA sequence: TGTGCCATCAGACAGGGCTACGAGCAGTACTTC.

V is TRBV5-4 and J is TRBJ2-6, with a possible D match to TRBD1 (6 bases). Per germline, CDR1 SGHNT and CDR2 YYREEE (reference sequence). Trimming left V 2 bases short and J 1 base short, with 13 bases between. CDR3 size: 17 residues. The CDR3 is CASSFLVGASGANVLTF. The CDR3 DNA sequence: TGTGCCAGCAGCTTTCTTGTGGGGGCTTCTGGGGCCAACGTCCTGACTTTC.

The rearrangement links TRBV19 to TRBJ1-1; D not certain. The CDR3 runs 10 residues. V lost 4 bases and J 7 bases, leaving 4 bases between the germline ends. Germline V gives CDR1 LNHDA, CDR2 SQIVND (reference sequence). CDR3 loop: CASSTDEAFF. CDR3 coding DNA: TGTGCCAGTAGTACGGATGAAGCTTTCTTT.

V is TRBV27 and J is TRBJ2-3; TRBD2 might be the D (5 bases). Germline CDR1 and CDR2: MNHEY and SMNVEV (reference sequence). This CDR3 is built from 16 residues. Trimming took off 5 bases at V and 0 bases at J, with 15 bases between the two ends. The CDR3 region is CASSRLQRFSTDTQYF. In nucleotides, the CDR3 is TGTGCCAGCAGTCGCCTTCAGCGGTTTAGCACAGATACGCAGTATTTT.

The chain employs TRBV5-4 and TRBJ2-7; D remains unclear. Germline CDR1 and CDR2: SGHNT and YYREEE (reference sequence). V dropped 4 bases and J dropped 3 bases, with 5 bases sitting between them. CDR3 length: 11 residues. The CDR3 bases are TGTGCCAGCAGCGGGGACTACGAGCAGTACTTC. Translating it yields CASSGDYEQYF.

This clone was seen just once. The rearrangement links TRBV7-2 to TRBJ2-7; D remains ambiguous. Germline CDR1 reads SGHTA; CDR2 reads FQGNSA. Trimming removed 4 bases from V and 3 bases from J, with 10 bases in between. The CDR3 has 13 amino acids. The CDR3 is CASSSSLNYEQYF. As DNA, the CDR3 is TGTGCCAGCAGCTCATCCTTAAACTACGAGCAGTACTTC.

The chain links TRBV9 to TRBJ2-3; 9 bases map to TRBD2. Per germline, CDR1 SGDLS and CDR2 YYNGEE. The CDR3 runs to 15 residues. Losses at the gene ends were 4 bases for V and 5 bases for J; bases not matched to a gene: 8. The chain's CDR3 is CASSIGGGAGDTQYF. DNA of the CDR3: TGTGCCAGCAGCATTGGCGGGGGGGCCGGAGATACGCAGTATTTT.

The CDR3 DNA sequence: TGTGCCACCAGCAGGGGACTTTACTACGAGCAGTACTTC. This translates into CATSRGLYYEQYF. The V gene is TRBV15, the J gene TRBJ2-7; D is possibly TRBD2 (6 bases). Between the trimmed V and J ends, which lost 3 bases and 3 bases, there was a span of 9 bases. Germline CDR1 is LNHNV and CDR2 is YYDKDF (reference sequence). The CDR3 runs to 13 residues.

This chain uses TRBV27 with TRBJ1-2; 8 bases line up with TRBD1. Germline CDR1 is MNHEY and CDR2 is SMNVEV (reference sequence). The CDR3 is 13 amino acids. The J segment lost 8 bases and the V segment lost 5 bases, leaving 7 bases of the junction unmatched. The CDR3 is CASSELTGEGYTF. The CDR3, as DNA: TGTGCCAGCAGTGAGCTGACAGGGGAGGGCTACACCTTC.

The chain uses TRBV19 and TRBJ2-1; D unclear. CDR1 LNHDA and CDR2 SQIVND come from the germline V gene (reference sequence). V lost 6 bases and J lost 5, with 11 bases in between. There are 13 residues in the CDR3. The CDR3 loop reads CASSISDNNEQFF. The CDR3 region has the DNA TGTGCCAGTAGCATAAGCGACAACAATGAGCAGTTCTTC. Using reference TRBV19 and TRBJ2-1 for the parts outside the CDR3, the full variable domain is DGGITQSPKYLFRKEGQNVTLSCEQNLNHDAMYWYRQDPGQGLRLIYYSQIVNDFQKGDIAEGYSVSREKKESFPLTVTSAQKNPTAFYLCASSISDNNEQFFGPGTRLTVL.

This chain joins TRBV4-3 and TRBJ1-1; D remains ambiguous. This CDR3 region has 15 residues. The germline V gene has CDR1 LGHNA and CDR2 YSLEER. Trimming cost V 0 bases and J 0 bases, with 8 bases left between them. CDR3: CASSQDMGLNTEAFF. CDR3 in DNA: TGCGCCAGCAGCCAAGATATGGGGTTGAACACTGAAGCTTTCTTT.

J is TRBJ1-2 and V is TRBV19; D is unresolved. In germline, CDR1 is LNHDA, CDR2 SQIVND (reference sequence). This CDR3 is built from 15 residues. V was pared by 2 bases and J by 4 bases, with 14 bases between. The CDR3 DNA is TGTGCCAGTAGTATAAGTCTTCAACTACCCTATGGCTACACCTTC. It encodes CASSISLQLPYGYTF.

This rearrangement joins TRBV11-2 to TRBJ1-5; D is unresolved. Germline V gene data show CDR1 as SGHAT and CDR2 as FQNNGV. With 1 base removed from V and 3 bases from J, the gap between germline ends came to 10 bases. The CDR3 totals 15 residues. CDR3 in amino acids: CASSLGNRFNQPQHF. In nucleotides, the CDR3 is TGTGCCAGCAGCTTAGGGAACAGATTCAATCAGCCCCAGCATTTT.

The V and J genes are TRBV7-3 and TRBJ2-2; tentatively, D is TRBD2 (6 bases). Between the trimmed V and J ends, which lost 1 base and 6 bases, there was a span of 9 bases. The CDR3 sequence is 14 residues long. Germline CDR1 and CDR2: SGHTA and FQGTGA. CDR3 region: CASSLIGGAGELFF. The CDR3, as DNA: TGTGCCAGCAGCTTAATAGGAGGGGCCGGGGAGCTGTTTTTT.

CDR3 loop: CASSEQVPSYYEQYF. The CDR3 DNA reads TGTGCCAGCAGTGAACAGGTGCCCTCCTACTACGAGCAGTACTTC. V and J are TRBV27 and TRBJ2-7, with D possibly being TRBD1 (5 bases). V was shortened by 5 bases and J by 3 bases, with 17 bases between the two germline ends. The CDR3 covers 15 residues. The germline CDR1 and CDR2 sequences are MNHEY and SMNVEV (reference sequence).

The gene calls are TRBV5-4 and TRBJ1-2; D not certain. This CDR3 has 14 amino acids. Germline CDR1 reads SGHNT; CDR2 reads YYREEE (reference sequence). V dropped 0 bases and J dropped 2 bases, with 8 bases sitting between them. The CDR3 coding sequence is TGTGCCAGCAGCTTGGCTGGGGAAAACTATGGCTACACCTTC. Its protein is CASSLAGENYGYTF.

This chain joins TRBV27 and TRBJ2-7, with 7 bases that match TRBD1. The DNA matches TRBJ2-5 better at its end, which makes the J call doubtful. CDR3 size: 13 residues. The V gene's germline CDR1 is MNHEY and CDR2 SMNVEV (reference sequence). This CDR3 reads CASSNDRARTQYF. The CDR3 DNA reads TGTGCCAGCAGTAACGACAGGGCCCGGACCCAGTACTTC.

The CDR3 nucleotides read TGTGCCAGCAGCTTCCCTCGGACAGGGGGCGATTCCTACAATGAGCAGTTCTTC. It translates to CASSFPRTGGDSYNEQFF. The V gene is TRBV7-9, the J gene TRBJ2-1; 11 nucleotides match TRBD1. The CDR3 sequence is 18 residues long. Germline CDR1 reads SEHNR; CDR2 reads FQNEAQ (reference sequence). The V and J ends lost 3 bases and 1 base, in that order; junction bases with no gene match: 8. Together with reference TRBV7-9 and TRBJ2-1, the CDR3 gives the full variable domain: DTGVSQNPRHKITKRGQNVTFRCDPISEHNRLYWYRQTLGQGPEFLTYFQNEAQLEKSRLLSDRFSAERPKGSFSTLEIQRTEQGDSAMYLCASSFPRTGGDSYNEQFFGPGTRLTVL.

The chain is built from TRBV9 and TRBJ2-1; weak D call: TRBD2 (5 bases). Looked up from germline, CDR1 is SGDLS and CDR2 is YYNGEE. The CDR3 sequence is 13 residues long. Trimming removed 5 bases from V and 4 bases from J, with 10 bases in between. CDR3 loop: CASREVPYNEQFF. The CDR3 DNA follows: TGTGCCAGCAGGGAGGTACCGTACAATGAGCAGTTCTTC.